This T cell receptor beta chain was documented in a study of blood T cell repertoires in COVID-19. Study background: Sample material is recorded as cDNA or gDNA derived from T cells, B-cell-depleted T cells, or PBMCs.

Per the study methods: Estimates of nucleated cell counts were drawn from the amplification of reference gene primers. Measured with immunoSEQ multiplex PCR; TCRdb has only the in-frame clones, and not every one. That table is the source of V, J and clone size, and D and trimming were worked out from the DNA. Of roughly 130,000 clones listed, 65% to 85% are singletons. The ends lost 5 bases at V and 4 bases at J; junction bases unmatched: 5. Germline V gives CDR1 LNHNV, CDR2 YYDKDF (reference sequence). The CDR3 spans 15 residues. The receptor comes from a man between 65 and 85 years old with acute or convalescent COVID-19. The specimen sequenced was peripheral blood. The chain recombines TRBV15 with TRBJ2-1; 10 nucleotides align to TRBD2. The CDR3 DNA is TGTGCCACCAGCGTTCCAGCGGGGGGGTACAATGAGCAGTTCTTC. Translation gives CATSVPAGGYNEQFF.